The source of this TCR beta chain is a study of CD8+ T cells in alopecia areata. The CDR3 loop spans 14 amino acids. The ends lost 6 bases at V and 3 bases at J; junction bases unmatched: 5. Germline CDR1 and CDR2: MNHNY and SVGAGI (reference sequence). Treatment in this sample: oral pan-JAK inhibitor, 5-10 mg twice daily. Extracted from the samples, RNA was reverse transcribed into cDNA to serve as the sequencing template. The repertoire was sequenced with immunoSEQ multiplex PCR; TCRdb's copy has only in-frame clones and lacks some. The sample includes some 110,000 clones, 58% of them seen just once.

The chain joins TRBV6-6 to TRBJ2-1; 7 bases are a match to TRBD1. The material sequenced was CD8+ T cells sorted from blood, taken at week 4, from a patient treated with tofacitinib. The sequence came from a human donor with alopecia areata. The CDR3 sequence is CASSPDRDYNEQFF. As DNA, the CDR3 is TGTGCCAGCAGCCCCGACAGGGACTACAATGAGCAGTTCTTC.